The sample holds many counts of the clone carrying this T cell receptor (beta chain). The data derive from a study of T cells of healthy individuals. A single record per CDR3 protein comes from TCRdb applying MiXCR to the 5' RACE reads. The table includes 60,000 to 75,000 distinct CDR3 sequences, 16% detected once. The clonotype comes from a human donor in good health.

CDR3 region: CASSWWDRDNSPLHF. CDR3 sequence (DNA): TGTGCCAGCAGCTGGTGGGACAGAGATAATTCACCCCTCCACTTT. The V and J genes are TRBV5-6 and TRBJ1-6; 7 bases fit TRBD1. After removal of 3 bases from V and 5 bases from J, the junction contained 5 bases not matched to a gene. The germline gives CDR1 SGHDT, CDR2 YYEEEE. This CDR3 has 15 residues.